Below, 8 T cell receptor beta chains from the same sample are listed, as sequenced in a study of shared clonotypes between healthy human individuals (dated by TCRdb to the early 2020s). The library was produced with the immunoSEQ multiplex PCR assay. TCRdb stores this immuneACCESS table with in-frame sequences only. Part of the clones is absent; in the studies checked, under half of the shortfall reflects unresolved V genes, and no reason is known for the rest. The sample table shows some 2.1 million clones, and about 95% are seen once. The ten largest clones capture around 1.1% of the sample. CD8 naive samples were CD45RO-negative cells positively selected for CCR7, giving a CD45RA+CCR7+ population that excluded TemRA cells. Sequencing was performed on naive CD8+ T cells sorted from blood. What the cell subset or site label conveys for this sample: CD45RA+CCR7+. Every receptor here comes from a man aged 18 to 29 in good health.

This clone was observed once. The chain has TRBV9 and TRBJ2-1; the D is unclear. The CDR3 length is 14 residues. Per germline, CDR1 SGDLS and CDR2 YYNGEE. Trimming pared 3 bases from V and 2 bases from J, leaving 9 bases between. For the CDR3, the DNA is TGTGCCAGCAGCGACAGCAACCCCTACAATGAGCAGTTCTTC. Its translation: CASSDSNPYNEQFF.

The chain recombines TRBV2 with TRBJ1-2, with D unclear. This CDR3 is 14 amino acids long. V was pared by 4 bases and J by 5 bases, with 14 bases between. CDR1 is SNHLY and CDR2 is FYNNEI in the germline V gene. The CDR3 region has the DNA TGTGCCAGCAGTGGTGAAGTCTCAACGTATGGCTACACCTTC. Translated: CASSGEVSTYGYTF.

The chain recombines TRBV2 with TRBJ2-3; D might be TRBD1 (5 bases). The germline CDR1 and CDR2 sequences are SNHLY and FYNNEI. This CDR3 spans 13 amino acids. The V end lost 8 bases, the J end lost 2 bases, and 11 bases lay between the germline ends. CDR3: CASWAGYTDTQYF. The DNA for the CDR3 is TGTGCCAGCTGGGCAGGGTACACAGATACGCAGTATTTT.

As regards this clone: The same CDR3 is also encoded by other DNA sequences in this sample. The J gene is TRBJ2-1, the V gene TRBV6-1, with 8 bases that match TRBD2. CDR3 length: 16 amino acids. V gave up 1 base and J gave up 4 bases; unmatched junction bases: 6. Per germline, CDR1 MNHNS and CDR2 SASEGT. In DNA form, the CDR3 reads TGTGCCAGCAGTGAAGTGGTAGCGGGGCCATACAATGAGCAGTTCTTC. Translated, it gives CASSEVVAGPYNEQFF.

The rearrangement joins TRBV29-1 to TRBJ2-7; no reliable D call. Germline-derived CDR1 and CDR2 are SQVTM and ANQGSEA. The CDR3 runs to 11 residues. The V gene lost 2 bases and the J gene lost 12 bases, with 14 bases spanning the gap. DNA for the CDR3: TGCAGCGTTGAACTCGAAGGGTCCTGGTACTTC. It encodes CSVELEGSWYF.

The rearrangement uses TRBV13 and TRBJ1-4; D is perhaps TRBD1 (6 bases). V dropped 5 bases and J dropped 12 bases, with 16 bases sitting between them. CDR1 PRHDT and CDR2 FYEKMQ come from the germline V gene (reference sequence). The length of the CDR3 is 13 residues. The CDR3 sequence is CASSPGSEGELFF. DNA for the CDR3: TGTGCCAGCAGCCCAGGGTCAGAGGGGGAACTGTTTTTT.

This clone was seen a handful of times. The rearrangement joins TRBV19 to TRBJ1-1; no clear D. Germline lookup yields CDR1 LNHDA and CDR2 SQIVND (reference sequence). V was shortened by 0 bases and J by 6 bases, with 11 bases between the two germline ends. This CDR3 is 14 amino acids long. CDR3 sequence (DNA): TGTGCCAGTAGTATAGAGTGGTCGCGGCCTGAAGCTTTCTTT. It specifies CASSIEWSRPEAFF.

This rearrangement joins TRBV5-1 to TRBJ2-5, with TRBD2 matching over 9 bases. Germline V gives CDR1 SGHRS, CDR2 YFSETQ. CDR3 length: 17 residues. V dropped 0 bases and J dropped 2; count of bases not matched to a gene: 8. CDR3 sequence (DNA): TGCGCCAGCAGCTTGGCCGCTAGCGGGGAAAAACAAGAGACCCAGTACTTC. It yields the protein CASSLAASGEKQETQYF. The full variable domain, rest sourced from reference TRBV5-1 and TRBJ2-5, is KAGVTQTPRYLIKTRGQQVTLSCSPISGHRSVSWYQQTPGQGLQFLFEYFSETQRNKGNFPGRFSGRQFSNSRSEMNVSTLELGDSALYLCASSLAASGEKQETQYFGPGTRLLVL.